The rows below give T cell receptor beta chains drawn from one sample of a study of cytomegalovirus exposure and HLA in healthy donors. Assay used: immunoSEQ multiplex PCR; TCRdb lists only in-frame clones, some missing. In the table there are 150,000 to 200,000 clones, over 70% of which are singletons. Sequencing used PBMCs. The receptors derive from a man aged 50 to 59 in good health and CMV-seropositive. Both conserved end residues are part of each CDR3. The order of the fields is clone size, V gene, J gene, D gene, CDR3 protein, CDR3 DNA. A D gene is named only where the DNA matches it firmly. Clone size appears in some rows only: once, few, many, or a class for an expanded clone.

clone_size: .; v_call: TRBV10-2; j_call: TRBJ2-7; d_call: .; cdr3_aa: CASSEGGSYEQYF; cdr3_nt: TGCGCCAGCAGTGAGGGAGGGTCCTACGAGCAGTACTTC
clone_size: .; v_call: TRBV25-1; j_call: TRBJ2-1; d_call: .; cdr3_aa: CASSESGEQFF; cdr3_nt: TGTGCCAGCAGTGAATCGGGGGAGCAGTTCTTC
clone_size: few; v_call: TRBV5-1; j_call: TRBJ2-1; d_call: .; cdr3_aa: CASSLVGGSDLEQFF; cdr3_nt: TGCGCCAGCAGCTTGGTTGGCGGGTCGGATTTAGAGCAGTTCTTC
clone_size: .; v_call: TRBV7-3; j_call: TRBJ2-2; d_call: .; cdr3_aa: CASSLRGSGELFF; cdr3_nt: TGTGCCAGCAGCCTCAGGGGATCTGGGGAGCTGTTTTTT
clone_size: .; v_call: TRBV6-5; j_call: TRBJ1-5; d_call: .; cdr3_aa: CASSSHRQFSNQPQHF; cdr3_nt: TGTGCCAGCAGTTCACATCGACAGTTTAGCAATCAGCCCCAGCATTTT
clone_size: few; v_call: TRBV6-5; j_call: TRBJ2-7; d_call: .; cdr3_aa: CASSRRGEASYEQYF; cdr3_nt: TGTGCCAGCAGTCGCCGGGGAGAGGCTTCCTACGAGCAGTACTTC
clone_size: few; v_call: TRBV28; j_call: TRBJ2-7; d_call: .; cdr3_aa: CASRTGAYEQYF; cdr3_nt: TGTGCCAGCAGAACGGGGGCCTACGAGCAGTACTTC
clone_size: .; v_call: TRBV27; j_call: TRBJ2-5; d_call: TRBD2; cdr3_aa: CASRRTSGIETQYF; cdr3_nt: TGTGCCAGCAGAAGGACTAGCGGGATTGAGACCCAGTACTTC
clone_size: .; v_call: TRBV5-1; j_call: TRBJ1-1; d_call: TRBD1; cdr3_aa: CASRGQTEAFF; cdr3_nt: TGCGCCAGCAGGGGACAGACTGAAGCTTTCTTT
clone_size: few; v_call: TRBV19; j_call: TRBJ2-3; d_call: .; cdr3_aa: CASSSAGTSETQYF; cdr3_nt: TGTGCCAGTAGTTCCGCCGGGACTTCGGAGACGCAGTATTTT
clone_size: .; v_call: TRBV6-5; j_call: TRBJ2-1; d_call: TRBD1; cdr3_aa: CATRTGQYNEQFF; cdr3_nt: TGTGCCACCAGGACAGGGCAGTACAATGAGCAGTTCTTC
clone_size: few; v_call: TRBV28; j_call: TRBJ1-6; d_call: TRBD1; cdr3_aa: CASSFSTGGVSPLHF; cdr3_nt: TGTGCCAGCAGTTTTTCCACAGGGGGAGTATCACCCCTCCACTTT
clone_size: .; v_call: TRBV5-1; j_call: TRBJ2-7; d_call: TRBD1; cdr3_aa: CASSNTGEINYEQYF; cdr3_nt: TGCGCCAGCAGCAACACAGGGGAAATCAACTACGAGCAGTACTTC
clone_size: .; v_call: TRBV5-1; j_call: TRBJ2-5; d_call: .; cdr3_aa: CTSSFGTPRETQYF; cdr3_nt: TGCACCAGCAGCTTTGGGACTCCCCGAGAGACCCAGTACTTC
clone_size: .; v_call: TRBV6-4; j_call: TRBJ1-1; d_call: .; cdr3_aa: CASKERENTEAFF; cdr3_nt: TGTGCCAGCAAAGAAAGAGAGAACACTGAAGCTTTCTTT
clone_size: .; v_call: TRBV5-6; j_call: TRBJ1-6; d_call: .; cdr3_aa: CASSLAVGGRDLHF; cdr3_nt: TGTGCCAGCAGCTTGGCCGTTGGGGGCCGGGACCTCCACTTT
clone_size: .; v_call: TRBV2; j_call: TRBJ1-1; d_call: TRBD1; cdr3_aa: CASSGDRNTEAFF; cdr3_nt: TGTGCCAGCAGTGGGGACAGGAACACTGAAGCTTTCTTT
clone_size: .; v_call: TRBV5-1; j_call: TRBJ2-1; d_call: .; cdr3_aa: CASSLGGKARYEQFF; cdr3_nt: TGCGCCAGCAGCTTGGGAGGGAAGGCCCGTTACGAGCAGTTCTTC
clone_size: .; v_call: TRBV11-2; j_call: TRBJ1-1; d_call: .; cdr3_aa: CASSSLRQANTEAFF; cdr3_nt: TGTGCCAGCAGCTCCCTTCGACAGGCGAACACTGAAGCTTTCTTT
clone_size: .; v_call: TRBV5-1; j_call: TRBJ2-5; d_call: TRBD1; cdr3_aa: CASSLVQGPKETQYF; cdr3_nt: TGCGCCAGCAGCTTGGTACAGGGGCCAAAAGAGACCCAGTACTTC
clone_size: .; v_call: TRBV13; j_call: TRBJ2-5; d_call: .; cdr3_aa: CASSLGGTEETQYF; cdr3_nt: TGTGCCAGCAGCTTAGGAGGCACAGAAGAGACCCAGTACTTC
clone_size: .; v_call: TRBV30; j_call: TRBJ2-7; d_call: .; cdr3_aa: CALSQGTPPYEQYF; cdr3_nt: TGTGCCTTATCTCAGGGGACCCCGCCCTACGAGCAGTACTTC
clone_size: .; v_call: TRBV5-4; j_call: TRBJ2-1; d_call: .; cdr3_aa: CASSFAGGSYNEQFF; cdr3_nt: TGTGCCAGCAGTTTCGCCGGGGGTTCCTACAATGAGCAGTTCTTC
clone_size: .; v_call: TRBV5-8; j_call: TRBJ1-1; d_call: .; cdr3_aa: CASSLAGSTEAFF; cdr3_nt: TGTGCCAGCAGCTTGGCAGGTAGCACTGAAGCTTTCTTT
clone_size: .; v_call: TRBV2; j_call: TRBJ2-3; d_call: .; cdr3_aa: CASSEGLGRDTQYF; cdr3_nt: TGTGCCAGCAGTGAGGGCCTTGGGAGAGATACGCAGTATTTT
clone_size: .; v_call: TRBV10-3; j_call: TRBJ1-3; d_call: .; cdr3_aa: CAISESLSSGNTIYF; cdr3_nt: TGTGCCATCAGTGAGTCCCTCTCCTCTGGAAACACCATATATTTT
clone_size: few; v_call: TRBV9; j_call: TRBJ1-2; d_call: TRBD1; cdr3_aa: CASSVGQGLGYGYTF; cdr3_nt: TGTGCCAGCAGCGTAGGACAGGGGCTGGGCTATGGCTACACCTTC
clone_size: .; v_call: TRBV6-1; j_call: TRBJ1-5; d_call: TRBD1; cdr3_aa: CASSHRGISNQPQHF; cdr3_nt: TGTGCCAGCAGCCACAGGGGTATTAGCAATCAGCCCCAGCATTTT
clone_size: .; v_call: TRBV15; j_call: TRBJ2-1; d_call: TRBD2; cdr3_aa: CATSRDPAGPSGGRVNNEQFF; cdr3_nt: TGTGCCACCAGCAGAGACCCCGCGGGTCCTAGCGGGGGCCGCGTGAACAATGAGCAGTTCTTC
clone_size: few; v_call: TRBV9; j_call: TRBJ2-7; d_call: TRBD1; cdr3_aa: CASSVTGQGVEQYF; cdr3_nt: TGTGCCAGCAGCGTTACGGGACAGGGGGTTGAGCAGTACTTC
clone_size: .; v_call: TRBV25-1; j_call: TRBJ2-3; d_call: TRBD1; cdr3_aa: CASSEGRSGGATDTQYF; cdr3_nt: TGTGCCAGCAGTGAAGGGAGGTCAGGGGGCGCGACAGATACGCAGTATTTT
clone_size: .; v_call: TRBV9; j_call: TRBJ1-4; d_call: TRBD1; cdr3_aa: CASSVGQGVENEKLFF; cdr3_nt: TGTGCCAGCAGCGTAGGACAGGGCGTTGAGAATGAAAAACTGTTTTTT
clone_size: .; v_call: TRBV21-1; j_call: TRBJ1-2; d_call: .; cdr3_aa: CASSKRLDRADAGYTF; cdr3_nt: TGTGCCAGCAGCAAACGATTGGACAGGGCGGATGCTGGCTACACCTTC
clone_size: once; v_call: TRBV6-6; j_call: TRBJ1-2; d_call: TRBD1; cdr3_aa: CASSYSMAQGYYGYTF; cdr3_nt: TGTGCCAGCAGTTACTCGATGGCACAGGGGTACTATGGCTACACCTTC
clone_size: .; v_call: TRBV6-1; j_call: TRBJ1-1; d_call: .; cdr3_aa: CASSVRINTEAFF; cdr3_nt: TGTGCCAGCAGTGTTAGAATAAACACTGAAGCTTTCTTT
clone_size: once; v_call: TRBV11-2; j_call: TRBJ2-5; d_call: .; cdr3_aa: CASSRNGGRERVETQYF; cdr3_nt: TGTGCCAGCAGCCGCAATGGGGGGCGGGAGAGGGTGGAGACCCAGTACTTC
clone_size: .; v_call: TRBV28; j_call: TRBJ2-1; d_call: .; cdr3_aa: CASTGPTGKGGNEQFF; cdr3_nt: TGTGCCAGCACGGGGCCTACAGGAAAAGGGGGCAATGAGCAGTTCTTC
clone_size: .; v_call: TRBV13; j_call: TRBJ2-7; d_call: TRBD2; cdr3_aa: CASSLGLAGEGYEQYF; cdr3_nt: TGTGCCAGCAGCTTAGGACTAGCGGGAGAGGGCTACGAGCAGTACTTC
clone_size: few; v_call: TRBV7-8; j_call: TRBJ2-1; d_call: .; cdr3_aa: CASSLGAWRAVYNEQFF; cdr3_nt: TGTGCCAGCAGCTTAGGGGCCTGGCGGGCTGTCTACAATGAGCAGTTCTTC
clone_size: .; v_call: TRBV5-1; j_call: TRBJ2-7; d_call: TRBD1; cdr3_aa: CASSLYRGSSYEQYF; cdr3_nt: TGCGCCAGCAGCTTGTACAGGGGGAGCTCCTACGAGCAGTACTTC
clone_size: .; v_call: TRBV2; j_call: TRBJ1-2; d_call: .; cdr3_aa: CASSDQGGIEGYTF; cdr3_nt: TGTGCCAGCAGTGATCAAGGGGGAATAGAAGGCTACACCTTC
clone_size: .; v_call: TRBV5-1; j_call: TRBJ1-3; d_call: TRBD1; cdr3_aa: CASSSGGAGNTIYF; cdr3_nt: TGCGCCAGCAGCTCAGGGGGCGCTGGAAACACCATATATTTT
clone_size: .; v_call: TRBV6-5; j_call: TRBJ2-1; d_call: TRBD2; cdr3_aa: CASSSPLAGSYNEQFF; cdr3_nt: TGTGCCAGCAGTTCGCCACTAGCGGGGTCCTACAATGAGCAGTTCTTC
clone_size: .; v_call: TRBV27; j_call: TRBJ2-7; d_call: .; cdr3_aa: CASSFQRSPTREQYF; cdr3_nt: TGTGCCAGCAGTTTTCAACGGTCCCCTACGCGAGAGCAGTACTTC
clone_size: .; v_call: TRBV5-1; j_call: TRBJ2-5; d_call: .; cdr3_aa: CASSSEGQETQYF; cdr3_nt: TGCGCCAGCAGCTCGGAGGGCCAAGAGACCCAGTACTTC
clone_size: .; v_call: TRBV5-1; j_call: TRBJ1-1; d_call: .; cdr3_aa: CASSPGWNTEAFF; cdr3_nt: TGCGCCAGCAGTCCAGGGTGGAACACTGAAGCTTTCTTT
clone_size: few; v_call: TRBV7-3; j_call: TRBJ2-2; d_call: .; cdr3_aa: CASRVGVTGELFF; cdr3_nt: TGTGCCAGCAGAGTGGGAGTTACCGGGGAGCTGTTTTTT
clone_size: .; v_call: TRBV29-1; j_call: TRBJ2-7; d_call: TRBD1; cdr3_aa: CSVELDRDSYEQYF; cdr3_nt: TGCAGCGTTGAATTGGACAGGGACTCCTACGAGCAGTACTTC
clone_size: .; v_call: TRBV7-2; j_call: TRBJ2-7; d_call: .; cdr3_aa: CASSLGSLVLEQYF; cdr3_nt: TGTGCCAGCAGCTTAGGGAGTCTGGTACTTGAGCAGTACTTC
clone_size: .; v_call: TRBV2; j_call: TRBJ1-1; d_call: .; cdr3_aa: CASSGQENTEAFF; cdr3_nt: TGTGCCAGCAGTGGACAGGAGAACACTGAAGCTTTCTTT